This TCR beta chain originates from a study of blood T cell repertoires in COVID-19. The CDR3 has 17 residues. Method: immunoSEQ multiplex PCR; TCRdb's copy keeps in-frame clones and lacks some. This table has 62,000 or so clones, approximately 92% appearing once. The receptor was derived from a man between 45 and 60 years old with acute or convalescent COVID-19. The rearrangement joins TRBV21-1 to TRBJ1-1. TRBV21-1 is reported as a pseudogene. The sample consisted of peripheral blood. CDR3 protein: CASSNSPGVPLNTEAFF. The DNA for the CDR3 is TGTGCCAGCAGCAACTCTCCCGGGGTGCCCTTAAACACTGAAGCTTTCTTT.